Following are 14 T cell receptor beta chains from one sample sequenced in a study of blood T cell repertoires in COVID-19. Here immunoSEQ multiplex PCR was the method, and the copy in TCRdb shows in-frame clones only, minus some. The table includes 250,000 or so clones, 85% to 90% detected once. Sequenced: PBMCs or T cells enriched from blood (not recorded which). Source of these receptors: a man aged 35 to 55 who had recovered from COVID-19.

The CDR3 sequence is CASSFFAAREKLFF. CDR3 DNA sequence: TGTGCCAGCAGCTTTTTTGCGGCTAGAGAAAAACTGTTTTTT. The V call is TRBV13, the J call TRBJ1-4; D remains unclear. Between the trimmed V and J ends, which lost 3 bases and 8 bases, there was a span of 13 bases. Germline loops: CDR1 PRHDT, CDR2 FYEKMQ (reference sequence). The CDR3 loop spans 14 amino acids.

The rearrangement uses TRBV5-1 and TRBJ1-6; possible D gene TRBD1, 6 bases. Per the germline V gene, CDR1 is SGHRS and CDR2 is YFSETQ. The CDR3 runs to 15 residues. V gave up 4 bases and J gave up 6 bases, with 14 bases separating them. CDR3 nucleotides: TGCGCCAGCAGCGACGGTCAGGGGCTTAATTCACCCCTCCACTTT. This sequence encodes CASSDGQGLNSPLHF.

This chain links TRBV29-1 with TRBJ2-3, with a possible D match to TRBD1 (6 bases). Trimming removed 1 base at V and 0 bases at J, with 8 bases between. Germline CDR1 is SQVTM and CDR2 is ANQGSEA. The CDR3 spans 14 residues. The CDR3 sequence: CSVEGDTSTDTQYF. For the CDR3, the DNA is TGCAGCGTTGAAGGGGACACTAGCACAGATACGCAGTATTTT.

The chain employs TRBV5-6 and TRBJ2-7; TRBD1 might be the D (5 bases). This CDR3 region has 12 residues. The V end lost 3 bases, the J end lost 3 bases, and 7 bases lay between the germline ends. Germline CDR1 is SGHDT and CDR2 is YYEEEE. DNA of the CDR3: TGTGCCAGCAGCTATCAGGGCTACGAGCAGTACTTC. It is translated as CASSYQGYEQYF. Combining the CDR3 with reference TRBV5-6 and TRBJ2-7 gives the whole variable domain DAGVTQSPTHLIKTRGQQVTLRCSPKSGHDTVSWYQQALGQGPQFIFQYYEEEERQRGNFPDRFSGHQFPNYSSELNVNALLLGDSALYLCASSYQGYEQYFGPGTRLTVT.

The CDR3 reads CASSQGTGPYEQYF. For the CDR3, the DNA is TGTGCCAGCAGCCAAGGGACAGGGCCCTACGAGCAGTACTTC. The V gene is TRBV3-1 (or the pseudogene TRBV3-2), the J gene TRBJ2-7; TRBD1 matches at 8 bases. The germline CDR1 and CDR2 sequences are LGHDT and YNNKEL (reference sequence). The CDR3 totals 14 residues. V dropped 1 base and J dropped 2; count of bases not matched to a gene: 1.

CDR3 in DNA: TGTGCCAGTTTCCGGCGTCAGCGGGAGCGGGAAGATGAGCAGTTCTTC. Protein: CASFRRQREREDEQFF. V gene TRBV19 combines with J gene TRBJ2-1; 8 bases map to TRBD2. CDR3 length: 16 amino acids. V trimming: 8 bases; J trimming: 8 bases; junction bases outside the gene matches: 17. Germline CDR1 is LNHDA and CDR2 is SQIVND (reference sequence).

V is TRBV29-1 and J is TRBJ2-1, with TRBD2 matching 8 bases. Germline V gene sequence: CDR1 SQVTM, CDR2 ANQGSEA. The V gene end was trimmed by 0 bases and the J gene end by 6 bases; junction bases not matched to a gene: 7. The CDR3 totals 15 residues. Here the CDR3 DNA reads TGCAGCGTTGAAGATTACGGGAGGGCCTTCAATGAGCAGTTCTTC. Translated, it gives CSVEDYGRAFNEQFF.

The chain combines TRBV2 with TRBJ1-5; 7 bases fit TRBD1. The CDR3 totals 15 residues. Germline CDR1 and CDR2: SNHLY and FYNNEI. With V trimmed by 5 bases and J by 6 bases, 10 bases remained unmatched. The CDR3 region is CASSPGDSVGQPQHF. CDR3 in DNA: TGTGCCAGCAGTCCCGGGGACAGCGTGGGTCAGCCCCAGCATTTT. The whole variable domain, remainder taken from reference TRBV2 and TRBJ1-5, is EPEVTQTPSHQVTQMGQEVILRCVPISNHLYFYWYRQILGQKVEFLVSFYNNEISEKSEIFDDQFSVERPDGSNFTLKIRSTKLEDSAMYFCASSPGDSVGQPQHFGDGTRLSIL.

With respect to this clone: At one of its ends the junction is not consistent with the germline gene, which may arise from a read error. The V call is TRBV30, the J call TRBJ1-6, with D unclear. This CDR3 region has 14 residues. CDR1 GTSNPN and CDR2 SVGIG come from the germline V gene (reference sequence). This chain's CDR3 is CAWIPAGGISPPHF. The CDR3 bases are TGTGCCTGGATCCCCGCCGGAGGGATCTCACCCCCCCACTTT.

This chain links TRBV7-2 with TRBJ2-5; 8 bases match TRBD2. Germline V CDR1 and CDR2: SGHTA, FQGNSA. This CDR3 contains 17 residues. The J segment lost 1 base and the V segment lost 3 bases, leaving 10 bases of the junction unmatched. The CDR3, as DNA: TGTGCCAGCAGCTTCAACCTCTACGGGGGGGGCCAAGAGACCCAGTACTTC. The encoded protein is CASSFNLYGGGQETQYF.

The rearrangement uses TRBV18 and TRBJ2-7; 9 bases are shared with TRBD1. The trim removed 2 bases at V and 0 bases at J, leaving 5 bases unmatched. This CDR3 is 16 amino acids long. CDR1 is KGHSH, CDR2 LQKENI, per germline. The CDR3, as DNA: TGTGCCAGCTCACCAATGGGACAGGGAGGCTCCTACGAGCAGTACTTC. This codes for CASSPMGQGGSYEQYF.

J is TRBJ1-4 and V is TRBV6-5; 11 nucleotides line up with TRBD1. The germline V gene has CDR1 MNHEY and CDR2 SVGAGI. V was clipped by 7 bases and J by 11 bases; unmatched bases: 12. The CDR3 is 15 amino acids. As DNA, the CDR3 is TGTGCCAGCAAACACCCCTCGGACAGGGGGCGTAAACTGTTTTTT. Translated: CASKHPSDRGRKLFF.

This rearrangement joins TRBV27 to TRBJ2-7, with TRBD2 matching over 8 bases. This CDR3 is 14 amino acids long. Trimming cost V 3 bases and J 5 bases; bases outside gene matches: 6. CDR1 is MNHEY and CDR2 is SMNVEV in the germline V gene (reference sequence). Here the CDR3 DNA reads TGTGCCAGCAGTTTGGTAGCGGGGTTCCACGAGCAGTACTTC. Translated: CASSLVAGFHEQYF.

This chain uses TRBV3-1 (or the pseudogene TRBV3-2) with TRBJ1-4, with no clear D. Trimming cost V 4 bases and J 3 bases, with 9 bases left between them. CDR1 is LGHDT, CDR2 YNNKEL, per germline (reference sequence). This CDR3 has 14 amino acids. CDR3 sequence (DNA): TGTGCCAGCAGCCTGGGTGGGCCTAATGAAAAACTGTTTTTT. Translating it yields CASSLGGPNEKLFF.